What follows is one T cell receptor beta chain and its context. In the original analysis: Estimates of nucleated cell counts were drawn from the amplification of reference gene primers. Sequenced by immunoSEQ multiplex PCR; TCRdb stores in-frame clones only, minus some. V and J calls and clone size are those listed in that table; D and trimming were worked out from the DNA. This table holds some 200,000 clones, around 83% found once. The sample originates from a study of blood T cell repertoires in COVID-19. Whole-study context: Both acute and convalescent COVID-19 samples were obtained from the United States, Italy and Spain. PBMCs, B-cell-depleted T cells, or T cells provided the cDNA or gDNA that made up the material.

From germline, CDR1 is LGHNA and CDR2 YNFKEQ. The V segment lost 4 bases and the J segment 6 bases; nucleotides outside the gene matches: 25. The CDR3 spans 21 residues. The chain is built from TRBV4-2 and TRBJ2-1; TRBD2 matches 9 bases. The TCR sequence derives from a human donor in a cohort sampled during active COVID-19. The sequenced sample was peripheral blood. CDR3 sequence (DNA): TGTGCCAGCAGCCTCCTACAGGGTTTAGGGATTAGCGGGAGCGGGGGCAATGAGCAGTTCTTC. This sequence encodes CASSLLQGLGISGSGGNEQFF.